This TCR beta chain comes out of a study of blood T cell repertoires in COVID-19. Germline CDR1 is LGHDT and CDR2 is YNNKEL (reference sequence). The V gene end was trimmed by 0 bases and the J gene end by 3 bases; junction bases not matched to a gene: 10. The CDR3 has 17 amino acids. Sequencing used immunoSEQ multiplex PCR; TCRdb keeps in-frame clones, though not all of them. Found here are tens of thousands of clones, about 86% of them singletons; the top ten hold roughly 12%. This chain uses TRBV3-1 (or the pseudogene TRBV3-2) with TRBJ1-2; TRBD1 agrees at 7 bases. This receptor was identified in a man between 65 and 79 years old with active COVID-19. Sequences were obtained from peripheral blood. CDR3 nucleotides: TGTGCCAGCAGCCAAGAAGCCATGGGACAGCTTTACTATGGCTACACCTTC. Its translation: CASSQEAMGQLYYGYTF.